This TCR beta chain is drawn from a study of blood T cell repertoires in COVID-19. The CDR3 length is 15 residues. In germline, CDR1 is SGHRS, CDR2 YFSETQ. The V end was cut by 4 bases, the J end by 0 bases, with 11 bases between. Sequenced by immunoSEQ multiplex PCR; TCRdb stores in-frame clones only, minus some. The sample has about 89,000 clones; 88% are singletons. The rearrangement uses TRBV5-1 and TRBJ1-3, with D uncertain. The sample was peripheral blood. The clonotype was recovered from a man aged 60 to 69 with acute or convalescent COVID-19. CDR3 coding DNA: TGCGCCAGCAGCCCGGGAGTTTCCTCTGGAAACACCATATATTTT. The encoded protein is CASSPGVSSGNTIYF.